These T cell receptor beta chains were read from a single sample in a study of OX40 agonist ivuxolimab in advanced cancers. Profiled with immunoSEQ multiplex PCR; TCRdb holds only in-frame clones, not every one. Counted here are 45,000 or so clones, about nine tenths occurring once; the ten biggest clones make up under 10%. Sequencing was performed on CD4+ or CD8+ T cells sorted from blood, taken in a trial of the OX40 agonist ivuxolimab. These receptors originate from an adult with an advanced solid tumor such as melanoma, head and neck, liver or kidney cancer. Each CDR3 is given with its conserved first and last residue. D genes are given only for firm matches. Rows may omit the clone size; those that give it use once, few, many or a size class.

j_call: TRBJ2-1
d_call: TRBD1
clone_size: NA
v_call: TRBV6-1
cdr3_nt: TGTGCCAGCGCTCCGGTCAGGGGGCTGATGGATGAGCAGTTCTTC
cdr3_aa: CASAPVRGLMDEQFF

j_call: TRBJ2-7
d_call: NA
clone_size: NA
v_call: TRBV18
cdr3_nt: TGTGCCAGCTCACCACCCGGTCAGTACGAGCAGTACTTC
cdr3_aa: CASSPPGQYEQYF

j_call: TRBJ2-1
d_call: TRBD2
clone_size: NA
v_call: TRBV5-1
cdr3_nt: TGCGCCAGCAGCTTGGGAGCGGGAGGTCCCAATGAGCAGTTCTTC
cdr3_aa: CASSLGAGGPNEQFF

j_call: TRBJ2-1
d_call: NA
clone_size: once
v_call: TRBV11-2
cdr3_nt: TGTGCCAGCAGCCCCGGGGTACGCTCCTACAATGAGCAGTTCTTC
cdr3_aa: CASSPGVRSYNEQFF

j_call: TRBJ2-3
d_call: NA
clone_size: NA
v_call: TRBV9
cdr3_nt: TGTGCCAGCAATAAAGGGACCGCAGATACGCAGTATTTT
cdr3_aa: CASNKGTADTQYF

j_call: TRBJ2-1
d_call: NA
clone_size: NA
v_call: TRBV30
cdr3_nt: TGTGCCTGGAGTTCAACAGGTAATGAGCAGTTCTTC
cdr3_aa: CAWSSTGNEQFF

j_call: TRBJ2-7
d_call: NA
clone_size: NA
v_call: TRBV27
cdr3_nt: TGTGCCAGCAGTTTAGGACAACAGTCCTACGAGCAGTACTTC
cdr3_aa: CASSLGQQSYEQYF

j_call: TRBJ2-4
d_call: NA
clone_size: NA
v_call: TRBV14
cdr3_nt: TGTGCCAGCAGCCAAGGGAGGGGAAACCTAGCCAAAAACATTCAGTACTTC
cdr3_aa: CASSQGRGNLAKNIQYF

j_call: TRBJ2-1
d_call: TRBD1
clone_size: NA
v_call: TRBV18
cdr3_nt: TGTGCCAGCTCACACTCGGTGGACAGGGGGGCCTACAATGAGCAGTTCTTC
cdr3_aa: CASSHSVDRGAYNEQFF

j_call: TRBJ2-1
d_call: TRBD2
clone_size: NA
v_call: TRBV7-7
cdr3_nt: TGTGCTAGCAGCTCCGGACTAGCGGGAGTAGGAGAGCAGTTCTTC
cdr3_aa: CASSSGLAGVGEQFF

j_call: TRBJ2-7
d_call: NA
clone_size: NA
v_call: TRBV7-2
cdr3_nt: TGTGCCAGCAGCTCTACAACCCGTTACGGAGCGCCCTCCTACGAGCAGTACTTC
cdr3_aa: CASSSTTRYGAPSYEQYF

j_call: TRBJ1-1
d_call: NA
clone_size: NA
v_call: TRBV6-6
cdr3_nt: TGTGCCAGCAGAACTCGCTCAGGGGTCGACTCTGAAGCTTTCTTT
cdr3_aa: CASRTRSGVDSEAFF

j_call: TRBJ1-1
d_call: NA
clone_size: NA
v_call: TRBV15
cdr3_nt: TGTGCCACCAGCAGAGATTCCCGCCCCACGGGTGCTTTCTTT
cdr3_aa: CATSRDSRPTGAFF

j_call: TRBJ1-4
d_call: TRBD1
clone_size: NA
v_call: TRBV5-8
cdr3_nt: TGTGCCAGCAGCAAGTACAGGGGCCGGGGTGAAAAACTGTTTTTT
cdr3_aa: CASSKYRGRGEKLFF

j_call: TRBJ2-3
d_call: TRBD2
clone_size: once
v_call: TRBV9
cdr3_nt: TGTGCCAGCAGCGTAGGAGCTAGCGGGAGCACAGATACGCAGTATTTT
cdr3_aa: CASSVGASGSTDTQYF

j_call: TRBJ2-2
d_call: NA
clone_size: NA
v_call: TRBV5-1
cdr3_nt: TGCGCCAGCAGCTTGGTGTCAGGGGCCCCGTTCGCGAACACCGGGGAGCTGTTTTTT
cdr3_aa: CASSLVSGAPFANTGELFF

j_call: TRBJ1-2
d_call: NA
clone_size: NA
v_call: TRBV14
cdr3_nt: TGTGCCAGCAGCTTATCCCCCTATGGCTACACCTTC
cdr3_aa: CASSLSPYGYTF

j_call: TRBJ1-2
d_call: NA
clone_size: NA
v_call: TRBV4-2
cdr3_nt: TGTGCCAGCAGCCAAGAGGCAGGGAGGGGCTACACCTTC
cdr3_aa: CASSQEAGRGYTF

j_call: TRBJ2-1
d_call: NA
clone_size: few
v_call: TRBV4-3
cdr3_nt: TGCGCCAGCAGCCAAGTGGGGGGCAACAATGAGCAGTTCTTC
cdr3_aa: CASSQVGGNNEQFF

j_call: TRBJ2-1
d_call: NA
clone_size: NA
v_call: TRBV5-4
cdr3_nt: TGTGCCAGCAGCTTGAGTCAGAGCTCCTACAATGAGCAGTTCTTC
cdr3_aa: CASSLSQSSYNEQFF

j_call: TRBJ2-5
d_call: TRBD2
clone_size: once
v_call: TRBV27
cdr3_nt: TGTGCCAGCAGTACGGGACTAGCGGGTACCCTCGGCGTGTCCCAGTACTTC
cdr3_aa: CASSTGLAGTLGVSQYF

j_call: TRBJ2-5
d_call: TRBD2
clone_size: NA
v_call: TRBV4-1
cdr3_nt: TGCGCCAGCAGCCGAGCCGGGACTAGCTCCTCTATGAGGGAGACCCAGTACTTC
cdr3_aa: CASSRAGTSSSMRETQYF

j_call: TRBJ2-7
d_call: TRBD1
clone_size: NA
v_call: TRBV2
cdr3_nt: TGTGCCAGCAGTCAGGACAGGGTGCACGAGCAGTACTTC
cdr3_aa: CASSQDRVHEQYF

j_call: TRBJ2-1
d_call: NA
clone_size: NA
v_call: TRBV2
cdr3_nt: TGTGCCAGCAGTGGGGGCCGGGGTAATGAGCAGTTCTTC
cdr3_aa: CASSGGRGNEQFF

j_call: TRBJ1-3
d_call: NA
clone_size: NA
v_call: TRBV5-5
cdr3_nt: TGTGCCAGCAGCTTGATTAGGGGGACCTCTGGAAACACCATATATTTT
cdr3_aa: CASSLIRGTSGNTIYF

j_call: TRBJ1-1
d_call: TRBD1
clone_size: once
v_call: TRBV19
cdr3_nt: TGTGCCAGTAGTGAACAGGGGGTCACTGAAGCTTTCTTT
cdr3_aa: CASSEQGVTEAFF

j_call: TRBJ2-5
d_call: NA
clone_size: NA
v_call: TRBV5-1
cdr3_nt: TGCGCCAGCAGCTTGTACAACCAAGAGACCCAGTACTTC
cdr3_aa: CASSLYNQETQYF

j_call: TRBJ1-1
d_call: TRBD1
clone_size: NA
v_call: TRBV19
cdr3_nt: TGTGCCAGTGCGGTCGGACAGGGCTTCACCTCTGAAGCTTTCTTT
cdr3_aa: CASAVGQGFTSEAFF

j_call: TRBJ1-2
d_call: NA
clone_size: once
v_call: TRBV27
cdr3_nt: TGTGCCAGCAGTTTATTAGGCCAGGCAATCCCCTCTGTGGGTGGCTACACCTTC
cdr3_aa: CASSLLGQAIPSVGGYTF

j_call: TRBJ1-5
d_call: NA
clone_size: NA
v_call: TRBV2
cdr3_nt: TGTGCCAGCAAGGGAGACGGCAATCAGCCCCAGCATTTT
cdr3_aa: CASKGDGNQPQHF

j_call: TRBJ1-2
d_call: NA
clone_size: NA
v_call: TRBV11-2
cdr3_nt: TGTGCCAGCAGCTTAAGTGGGGCACTTACCTATGGCTACACCTTC
cdr3_aa: CASSLSGALTYGYTF

j_call: TRBJ2-7
d_call: TRBD2
clone_size: few
v_call: TRBV7-2
cdr3_nt: TGTGCCAGCAGCTTAGGAAGCGGGAGGGCCGAACGGTACTTC
cdr3_aa: CASSLGSGRAERYF

j_call: TRBJ2-1
d_call: NA
clone_size: NA
v_call: TRBV28
cdr3_nt: TGTGCCAGCAGCCTCAGGAGCTCCTACAATGAGCAGTTCTTC
cdr3_aa: CASSLRSSYNEQFF

j_call: TRBJ1-2
d_call: NA
clone_size: NA
v_call: TRBV5-6
cdr3_nt: TGTGCCAGCAGCCTCGGACGCGACGGGGGCTACACCTTC
cdr3_aa: CASSLGRDGGYTF

j_call: TRBJ1-4
d_call: TRBD1
clone_size: NA
v_call: TRBV30
cdr3_nt: TGTGCCTGGATCGACAGGGGGCGAACTAATGAAAAACTGTTTTTT
cdr3_aa: CAWIDRGRTNEKLFF

j_call: TRBJ2-1
d_call: TRBD1
clone_size: NA
v_call: TRBV5-1
cdr3_nt: TGCGCCAGCAGCTTTAGACAGGGCGAGAGTGAGCAGTTCTTC
cdr3_aa: CASSFRQGESEQFF

j_call: TRBJ1-2
d_call: NA
clone_size: NA
v_call: TRBV23-1
cdr3_nt: TGCGCCAGCAGTTCAGTTGGCAGACCGTTAACTAACTATGGCTACACCTTC
cdr3_aa: CASSSVGRPLTNYGYTF

j_call: TRBJ1-1
d_call: NA
clone_size: NA
v_call: TRBV18
cdr3_nt: TGTGCCAGCTCACCAAATCGAGGCCCGAACACTGAAGCTTTCTTT
cdr3_aa: CASSPNRGPNTEAFF

j_call: TRBJ2-3
d_call: NA
clone_size: NA
v_call: TRBV28
cdr3_nt: TGTGCCAGCAGTTTACCCAGCGCCCACACAGATACGCAGTATTTT
cdr3_aa: CASSLPSAHTDTQYF

j_call: TRBJ1-2
d_call: NA
clone_size: NA
v_call: TRBV7-9
cdr3_nt: TGTGCCAGCAGCGGAACATATGGCTACACCTTC
cdr3_aa: CASSGTYGYTF

j_call: TRBJ2-7
d_call: NA
clone_size: NA
v_call: TRBV28
cdr3_nt: TGTGCCAGCAGTTTAGAAGGCTCCTACGAGCAGTACTTC
cdr3_aa: CASSLEGSYEQYF

j_call: TRBJ1-4
d_call: NA
clone_size: NA
v_call: TRBV28
cdr3_nt: TGTGCCAGCAGGGTTAATGAAAAACTGTTTTTT
cdr3_aa: CASRVNEKLFF

j_call: TRBJ2-1
d_call: NA
clone_size: NA
v_call: TRBV7-3
cdr3_nt: TGTGCCAGCAGCCCCGCTGAGGGGGGTGAGCAGTTCTTC
cdr3_aa: CASSPAEGGEQFF

j_call: TRBJ2-7
d_call: NA
clone_size: NA
v_call: TRBV10-1
cdr3_nt: TGCGCCAGCAGTGAGTCAGCGGCCTTAGGGGCCTACGAGCAGTACTTC
cdr3_aa: CASSESAALGAYEQYF

j_call: TRBJ2-1
d_call: NA
clone_size: NA
v_call: TRBV28
cdr3_nt: TGTGCCAGCAGTTTCCAGCTTACGGGTGAGCAGTTCTTC
cdr3_aa: CASSFQLTGEQFF

j_call: TRBJ1-1
d_call: NA
clone_size: NA
v_call: TRBV7-9
cdr3_nt: TGTGCCAGCAGCTTAGCCCGGGTGAACACTGAAGCTTTCTTT
cdr3_aa: CASSLARVNTEAFF